This TCR beta chain was retrieved from a study of early T cells in non-severe SARS-CoV-2 infection. Across the whole study: The input, bulk RNA from unsorted whole blood, was sequenced, and chains were unpaired.

A word on this clonotype: Its antigen remains unidentified.

The library protocol tagged individual cDNA molecules with unique molecular identifiers. TCRdb passed the 5' RACE reads through MiXCR, listing each CDR3 protein once. The profile shows about 30,000 distinct CDR3 sequences, 5% to 6.5% of them singletons. General study findings and limits: A preference for anti-spike CD8 responses marked VDJdb matching, which missed private and CD4 specificities.

This CDR3 is 12 amino acids long. Deletions cut 5 bases from V and 4 bases from J, with 6 bases between. Specimen: whole blood. The chain is built from TRBV12-3 or TRBV12-4 and TRBJ2-1; D is unclear. The source of this sequence is an adult who was a healthcare worker with PCR-confirmed SARS-CoV-2 infection or an uninfected control (not recorded which). CDR3 in DNA: TGTGCCAGCAGTAGGGTGTACAATGAGCAGTTCTTC. The encoded protein is CASSRVYNEQFF.